This T cell receptor beta chain appears in the sequencing data of a study of T cell responses to AZD1222 COVID-19 vaccine. The overall study: Pooled samples include second doses given at about 4 or 12 weeks.

V lost 0 bases, J lost 0 bases, and 15 bases stayed unmatched. CDR1 and CDR2 (germline): KGHDR, SFDVKD. The CDR3 is 21 amino acids. Method: immunoSEQ multiplex PCR; TCRdb's copy keeps in-frame clones and lacks some. This sample has around 160,000 clones; approximately 94% occur once, and the top ten carry approximately 0.58%. The specimen comprised peripheral blood, sampled on day 0 of AZD1222 vaccination. This receptor was identified in an adult in good health. The rearrangement uses TRBV24-1 and TRBJ2-1, with TRBD2 identical over 8 bases. The CDR3 is CATSDLRGGSSGDYSYNEQFF. CDR3 sequence (DNA): TGTGCCACCAGTGATTTGCGGGGAGGAAGTAGCGGGGATTACTCCTACAATGAGCAGTTCTTC.